One and the same sample provided the 2 T cell receptor beta chains below, sequenced in a study of OX40 agonist ivuxolimab in advanced cancers. The protocol was immunoSEQ multiplex PCR, while the TCRdb copy is restricted to in-frame clones and leaves out a portion. In the table there are about 76,000 clones, roughly nine tenths of which are singletons. The specimen comprised CD4+ or CD8+ T cells sorted from blood, sampled in a trial of the OX40 agonist ivuxolimab. The receptors derive from an adult with an advanced solid tumor such as melanoma, head and neck, liver or kidney cancer.

The V and J genes are TRBV7-3 and TRBJ2-7, with 11 bases identical to TRBD2. The CDR3 is 17 residues long. Germline lookup yields CDR1 SGHTA and CDR2 FQGTGA. The ends lost 4 bases at V and 2 bases at J; junction bases unmatched: 10. The DNA for the CDR3 is TGTGCCAGCAGCTCAGAACTAGCGGGAGAAGGGACCTACGAGCAGTACTTC. Its translation: CASSSELAGEGTYEQYF.

The rearrangement uses TRBV19 and TRBJ1-5, with D possibly TRBD1 on 5 matching bases. The CDR3 length is 15 residues. The germline gives CDR1 LNHDA, CDR2 SQIVND (reference sequence). V lost 3 bases and J lost 3, with 12 bases in between. For the CDR3, the DNA is TGTGCCAGTAGTATCGGACACCAACTCAATCAGCCCCAGCATTTT. Translated, it gives CASSIGHQLNQPQHF.